This TCR beta chain was observed in a study of blood T cells in healthy people across ages. Regarding the study as a whole: Age advanced and TCR beta diversity per million T cells fell, roughly linearly.

Germline V gene data show CDR1 as DFQATT and CDR2 as SNEGSKA (reference sequence). CDR3 length: 11 residues. Trimming left V 6 bases short and J 7 bases short, with 13 bases between. Through a sample-barcoded 5' primer and a J-beta primer mix, a second PCR was run for roughly 7 to 11 cycles. MiXCR, run by TCRdb on the 5' RACE reads, gives a single entry per CDR3 protein. The data contain hundreds of thousands of distinct CDR3 sequences, about 56% of them seen just once; the ten biggest clones take up around 24%. Notes on this clonotype: Its antigen remains unidentified.

This clonotype was obtained from a man between 40 and 49 years old in good health. Material for sequencing was blood. The rearrangement joins TRBV20-1 to TRBJ2-7; no reliable D call. In DNA, the CDR3 is TGCAGTGCCCAGCGTCTACTGGAGCAGTACTTC. Its translation is CSAQRLLEQYF.